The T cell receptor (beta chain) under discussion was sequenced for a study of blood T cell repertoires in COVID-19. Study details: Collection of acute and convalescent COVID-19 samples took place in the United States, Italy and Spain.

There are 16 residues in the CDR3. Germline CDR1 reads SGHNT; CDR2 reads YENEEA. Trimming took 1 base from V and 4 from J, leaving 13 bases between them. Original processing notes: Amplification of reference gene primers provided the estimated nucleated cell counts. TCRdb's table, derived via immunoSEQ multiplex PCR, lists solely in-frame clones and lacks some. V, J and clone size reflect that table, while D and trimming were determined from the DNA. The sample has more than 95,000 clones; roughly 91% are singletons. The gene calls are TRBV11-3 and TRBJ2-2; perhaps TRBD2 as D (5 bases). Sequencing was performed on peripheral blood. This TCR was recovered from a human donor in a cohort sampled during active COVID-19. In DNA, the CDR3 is TGTGCCAGCAGCTTAGGGCAGCAACGGGGCACCGGGGAGCTGTTTTTT. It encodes CASSLGQQRGTGELFF.